The clone carrying this T cell receptor (beta chain) occurred a few times. Its antigen is unidentified. This sample is part of a study of post-analysis software for immune sequencing data. Turning to the study itself: Relapsing-remitting, secondary progressive and progressive-relapsing multiple sclerosis were all included among the disease courses.

Findings and caveats of the study: In patients, roughly 5 TRBV segments were more frequent than in controls, with TRBV5-6, TRBV5-1 and TRBV20-1 among them.

Every TCR beta cDNA library bore unique molecular identifiers. TCRdb called the PCR reads again in MiXCR, with one record for every CDR3 protein. Here the sample spans a few hundred thousand distinct CDR3 sequences, under 40% being singletons. Germline CDR1 MGHRA, CDR2 YSYEKL. V was pared by 1 base and J by 2 bases, with 11 bases between. This CDR3 contains 15 residues. The chain combines TRBV4-1 with TRBJ2-5; D is unclear. The receptor was derived from a girl between 2 and 17 years old with multiple sclerosis. Sequencing was done on a sample of blood. DNA of the CDR3: TGCGCCAGCAGCCAAGGGGAAGGTGTGCAAGAGACCCAGTACTTC. Translated, it gives CASSQGEGVQETQYF.